The rows below give T cell receptor beta chains drawn from one sample of a study of blood T cell repertoires in COVID-19. Method: immunoSEQ multiplex PCR; TCRdb's copy keeps in-frame clones and lacks some. The sample contains 40,000 to 50,000 clones, around 80% of which appear only once. Sequencing was performed on peripheral blood. These TCRs come from a man between 65 and 80 years old with acute or convalescent COVID-19. Both conserved end residues are part of each CDR3. Fields, in order: clone size, V gene, D gene, J gene, CDR3 protein, CDR3 DNA. The D gene is left open where the match is weak. Size tells how often a clone was seen (once, few, many) or the class of an expanded clone, and some rows leave it out.

>-|TRBV6-1|-|TRBJ1-2
CASSEVARSDYGYGYTF
TGTGCCAGCAGTGAAGTAGCCCGGTCGGACTACGGGTATGGCTACACCTTC
>-|TRBV5-4|-|TRBJ2-6
CASSLDLPPTSGANVLTF
TGTGCCAGCAGCTTGGACCTCCCCCCGACTTCTGGGGCCAACGTCCTGACTTTC
>few|TRBV6-6|TRBD2|TRBJ2-5
CASSYSGGSSKETQYF
TGTGCCAGCAGTTACTCCGGGGGGAGTAGTAAAGAGACCCAGTACTTC
>-|TRBV6-2/TRBV6-3|TRBD1|TRBJ1-1
CASSYGRDRGYTEAFF
TGTGCCAGCAGTTATGGTCGGGACAGGGGCTACACTGAAGCTTTCTTT
>few|TRBV19|TRBD1|TRBJ1-4
CASSAGQLNEKLFF
TGTGCCAGTAGTGCGGGACAGCTTAATGAAAAACTGTTTTTT
>-|TRBV7-9|TRBD2|TRBJ2-7
CASSLGGEGYEQYF
TGTGCCAGCAGCTTAGGAGGGGAGGGCTACGAGCAGTACTTC
>-|TRBV7-9|TRBD2|TRBJ2-1
CASSLGWSSGSSYNEQFF
TGTGCCAGCAGCTTAGGTTGGTCTAGCGGGAGCTCCTACAATGAGCAGTTCTTC
>-|TRBV2|-|TRBJ1-1
CASSEGTQPEAFF
TGTGCCAGCAGTGAGGGCACCCAGCCTGAAGCTTTCTTT
>-|TRBV7-2|-|TRBJ1-6
CASSSWTAVGDSPLHF
TGTGCCAGCAGCTCTTGGACGGCTGTGGGAGATTCACCCCTCCACTTT
>-|TRBV28|-|TRBJ1-2
CASRSGNYGYTF
TGTGCCAGCAGAAGCGGAAACTATGGCTACACCTTC
>-|TRBV4-1|-|TRBJ2-5
CASSQGTASVQTQYF
TGCGCCAGCAGCCAAGGGACAGCCTCGGTGCAGACCCAGTACTTC
>-|TRBV7-9|-|TRBJ1-3
CASSLGLYDSSGNTIYF
TGTGCCAGCAGCTTAGGACTTTATGACTCCTCTGGAAACACCATATATTTT
>-|TRBV7-8|-|TRBJ2-6
CASSIRGGGANVLTF
TGTGCCAGCAGCATTAGGGGCGGCGGGGCCAACGTCCTGACTTTC
>-|TRBV2|TRBD2|TRBJ2-5
CASRLGLAGLPLYQETQYF
TGTGCCAGCAGACTAGGACTAGCGGGACTCCCCCTGTACCAAGAGACCCAGTACTTC
>-|TRBV5-8|-|TRBJ2-7
CASSLGPEYEQYF
TGTGCCAGCAGCTTGGGTCCTGAGTACGAGCAGTACTTC
>-|TRBV6-6|-|TRBJ1-1
CASSYGDTGGWIF
TGTGCCAGCAGTTACGGGGATACCGGAGGATGGATCTTT
>once|TRBV27|-|TRBJ1-1
CASSFGLMNTEAFF
TGTGCCAGCAGTTTTGGCTTGATGAACACTGAAGCTTTCTTT
>many|TRBV18|-|TRBJ2-7
CASSPSLNEQYF
TGTGCCAGCTCACCGAGTCTCAACGAGCAGTACTTC
>-|TRBV7-3|-|TRBJ1-2
CASSPEGGENYGYTF
TGTGCCAGCAGCCCCGAAGGGGGGGAGAACTATGGCTACACCTTC
>-|TRBV29-1|TRBD1|TRBJ1-6
CSVGDRQNSPLHF
TGCAGCGTTGGGGACAGGCAAAATTCACCCCTCCACTTT
>-|TRBV7-8|-|TRBJ1-5
CASSSGVNQPQHF
TGTGCCAGCAGCTCGGGGGTAAATCAGCCCCAGCATTTT
>-|TRBV5-4|-|TRBJ2-3
CASSLEGGDTQYF
TGTGCCAGCAGCTTGGAGGGGGGGGATACGCAGTATTTT
>-|TRBV9|-|TRBJ1-6
CASSVDHRSIDSPLHF
TGTGCCAGCAGCGTAGACCACAGGTCTATAGATTCACCCCTCCACTTT
>-|TRBV5-1|-|TRBJ2-7
CASSPGTGGDEQYF
TGCGCCAGCAGCCCGGGGACCGGCGGGGACGAGCAGTACTTC
>-|TRBV2|TRBD2|TRBJ2-1
CASSEGYGGGYNEQFF
TGTGCCAGCAGTGAAGGATACGGCGGGGGGTACAATGAGCAGTTCTTC
>-|TRBV7-2|-|TRBJ1-1
CASSLAEVSLTEAFF
TGTGCCAGCAGCTTAGCGGAGGTCAGTCTCACTGAAGCTTTCTTT
>-|TRBV6-5|TRBD1|TRBJ2-7
CASSSRGQGTYEQYF
TGTGCCAGCAGCTCACGGGGACAGGGGACCTACGAGCAGTACTTC
>-|TRBV7-3|TRBD2|TRBJ2-3
CASSLVGGRAGDTQYF
TGTGCCAGCAGCTTAGTGGGCGGGAGGGCCGGAGATACGCAGTATTTT
>-|TRBV28|TRBD2|TRBJ2-2
CASSLGGGYTGELFF
TGTGCCAGCAGTTTAGGCGGGGGTTACACCGGGGAGCTGTTTTTT
>-|TRBV20-1|-|TRBJ1-1
CSASKGASEAFF
TGCAGTGCTAGTAAAGGGGCCTCGGAAGCTTTCTTT
>few|TRBV5-1|TRBD1|TRBJ2-7
CASSTRTGGPYEQYF
TGCGCCAGCAGCACTCGGACAGGGGGCCCCTACGAGCAGTACTTC
>few|TRBV7-9|TRBD2|TRBJ2-2
CASSPRLAGRTSNTGELFF
TGTGCCAGCAGCCCGAGACTAGCGGGGAGGACCTCGAACACCGGGGAGCTGTTTTTT
>once|TRBV12-5|-|TRBJ1-5
CASGSGTGNQPQHF
TGTGCTAGTGGTTCGGGAACTGGCAATCAGCCCCAGCATTTT
>-|TRBV18|-|TRBJ1-1
CASSPQGDPMNTEAFF
TGTGCCAGCTCACCACAGGGGGACCCAATGAACACTGAAGCTTTCTTT
>-|TRBV12-2|-|TRBJ2-7
CASRLVGSGREGGGFFNEQYF
TGTGCAAGTCGCCTCGTCGGCTCCGGACGAGAGGGGGGGGGTTTTTTCAACGAGCAGTACTTC
>-|TRBV6-2/TRBV6-3|TRBD1|TRBJ1-5
CASSYGTGSQPQHF
TGTGCCAGCAGTTACGGGACAGGTTCTCAGCCCCAGCATTTT
>-|TRBV6-1|-|TRBJ1-5
CASSDPEPQPQHF
TGTGCCAGCAGTGACCCGGAGCCACAGCCCCAGCATTTT
>-|TRBV7-2|TRBD1|TRBJ1-1
CASSSGQGAAFF
TGTGCCAGCAGCTCGGGACAGGGAGCAGCTTTCTTT
>few|TRBV4-1|TRBD1|TRBJ1-4
CASSLTGQSNEKLFF
TGCGCCAGCAGTCTTACGGGACAGAGTAATGAAAAACTGTTTTTT
>-|TRBV10-3|TRBD2|TRBJ2-1
CAISESLPGLAGVSAYNEQFF
TGTGCCATCAGTGAGTCACTTCCGGGACTAGCGGGAGTTAGCGCCTACAATGAGCAGTTCTTC
>-|TRBV7-2|-|TRBJ2-7
CASSSAEAAHEQYF
TGTGCCAGCAGCTCCGCGGAGGCGGCCCACGAGCAGTACTTC
>-|TRBV5-1|-|TRBJ2-5
CASSSSTSETQYF
TGCGCCAGCAGCTCCAGTACTAGTGAGACCCAGTACTTC
>-|TRBV6-1|-|TRBJ2-2
CASSEALAGDTGELFF
TGTGCCAGCAGTGAAGCGCTCGCAGGTGACACCGGGGAGCTGTTTTTT
>-|TRBV5-1|TRBD2|TRBJ2-3
CASSDGLAGAGTDTQYF
TGCGCCAGCAGCGACGGACTAGCGGGGGCCGGCACAGATACGCAGTATTTT
>-|TRBV23-1|-|TRBJ1-6
CASSQSSGPEISPLHF
TGCGCCAGCAGTCAATCGTCTGGGCCGGAAATCTCACCCCTCCACTTT
>-|TRBV6-1|-|TRBJ2-3
CATVLASDTQYF
TGTGCCACTGTATTAGCGTCAGATACGCAGTATTTT
>-|TRBV29-1|-|TRBJ2-6
CSVEEYSGANVLTF
TGCAGCGTAGAAGAATACTCTGGGGCCAACGTCCTGACTTTC
>-|TRBV2|-|TRBJ2-7
CASKEGPFQQYF
TGTGCCAGCAAGGAGGGTCCATTCCAGCAGTACTTC
>-|TRBV19|-|TRBJ2-1
CASTKRNSYNEQFF
TGTGCCAGTACTAAGCGCAACTCCTACAATGAGCAGTTCTTC
>-|TRBV18|-|TRBJ1-2
CASSLGTNDRYTF
TGTGCCAGCTCACTCGGGACAAATGATCGCTACACCTTC
>-|TRBV7-9|TRBD1|TRBJ1-6
CASSPQGTINSPLHF
TGTGCCAGCAGTCCACAGGGGACCATTAATTCACCCCTCCACTTT
>-|TRBV5-8|TRBD2|TRBJ2-1
CASSLGLAARQFF
TGTGCCAGCAGTTTGGGACTAGCGGCCAGACAGTTCTTC
>-|TRBV9|TRBD1|TRBJ2-1
CASSGGQSSYNEQFF
TGTGCCAGCAGCGGGGGACAGAGCTCCTACAATGAGCAGTTCTTC
>-|TRBV11-3|-|TRBJ2-7
CASSPDNIDEQYF
TGTGCCAGCAGCCCGGACAATATCGACGAGCAGTACTTC